Sequencing of this T cell receptor beta chain was carried out in a study of STAT5B mutations in CD4+ large granular lymphocyte leukemia. Healthy controls were blood donor buffy coats. Regarding this clone: Its antigen is still unknown.

Study processing details: A productive frequency of 2.59 x 10-5 was the lowest detectable. Assay used: immunoSEQ multiplex PCR; TCRdb lists only in-frame clones, some missing. V, J and clone size are those of that table, while D and trimming were read from the DNA. The table lists about 30,000 clones, about 69% of them singletons. The study, taken as a whole, reports: Main leukemic clonotypes were patient-specific, but 25% appeared at low frequency elsewhere. Compared with healthy controls (2/35), patient top clones favored TRBV06 (8/27).

J was trimmed by 5 bases and V by 3 bases; bases with no gene match: 5. This CDR3 spans 15 amino acids. The V gene's germline CDR1 is SGHDT and CDR2 YYEEEE. The origin of this receptor is a human donor in good health. The specimen was CD4+ T cells from blood buffy coats. The chain links TRBV5-6 to TRBJ2-5; 12 bases are a match to TRBD2. CDR3 sequence: CASSWPTSGSETQYF. DNA for the CDR3: TGTGCCAGCAGCTGGCCGACTAGCGGGAGCGAGACCCAGTACTTC.